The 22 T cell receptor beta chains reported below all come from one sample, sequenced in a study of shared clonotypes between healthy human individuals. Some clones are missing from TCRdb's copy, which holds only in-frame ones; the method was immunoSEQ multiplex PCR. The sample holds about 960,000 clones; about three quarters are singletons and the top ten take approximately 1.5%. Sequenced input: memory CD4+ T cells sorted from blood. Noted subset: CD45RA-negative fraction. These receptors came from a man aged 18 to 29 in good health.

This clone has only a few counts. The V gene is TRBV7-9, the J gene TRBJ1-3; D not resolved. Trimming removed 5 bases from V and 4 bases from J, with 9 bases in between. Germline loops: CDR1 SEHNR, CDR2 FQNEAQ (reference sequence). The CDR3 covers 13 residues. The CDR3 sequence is CASSPRRGNTIYF. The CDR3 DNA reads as TGTGCCAGCAGCCCCCGGCGCGGAAACACCATATATTTT.

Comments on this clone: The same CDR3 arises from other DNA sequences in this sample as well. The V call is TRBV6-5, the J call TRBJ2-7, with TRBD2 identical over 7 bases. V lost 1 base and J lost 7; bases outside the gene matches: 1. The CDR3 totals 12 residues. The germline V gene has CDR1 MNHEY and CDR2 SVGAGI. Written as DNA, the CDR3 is TGTGCCAGCAGTTACTGGGGAGGGGAGCAGTACTTC. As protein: CASSYWGGEQYF.

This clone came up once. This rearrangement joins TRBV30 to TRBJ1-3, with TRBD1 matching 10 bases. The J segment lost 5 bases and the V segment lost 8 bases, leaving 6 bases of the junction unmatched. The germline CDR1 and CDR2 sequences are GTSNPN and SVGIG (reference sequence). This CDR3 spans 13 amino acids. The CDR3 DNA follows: TGTGCCAGTAGACAGGGGGCTCGAAACACCATATATTTT. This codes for CASRQGARNTIYF. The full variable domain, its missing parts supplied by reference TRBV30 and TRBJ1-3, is SQTIHQWPATLVQPVGSPLSLECTVEGTSNPNLYWYRQAAGRGLQLLFYSVGIGQISSEVPQNLSASRPQDRQFILSSKKLLLSDSGFYLCASRQGARNTIYFGEGSWLTVV.

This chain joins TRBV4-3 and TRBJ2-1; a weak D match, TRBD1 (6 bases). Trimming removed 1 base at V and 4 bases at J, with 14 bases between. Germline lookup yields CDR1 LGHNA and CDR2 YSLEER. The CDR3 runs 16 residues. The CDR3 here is CASSQGVQGLYNEQFF. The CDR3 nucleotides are TGCGCCAGCAGCCAAGGGGTTCAGGGGCTGTACAATGAGCAGTTCTTC.

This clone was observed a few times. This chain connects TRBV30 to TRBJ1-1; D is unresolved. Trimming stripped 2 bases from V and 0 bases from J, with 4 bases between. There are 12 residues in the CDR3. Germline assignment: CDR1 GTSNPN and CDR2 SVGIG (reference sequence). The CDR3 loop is CAWSFLNTEAFF. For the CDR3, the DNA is TGTGCCTGGAGTTTCTTGAACACTGAAGCTTTCTTT.

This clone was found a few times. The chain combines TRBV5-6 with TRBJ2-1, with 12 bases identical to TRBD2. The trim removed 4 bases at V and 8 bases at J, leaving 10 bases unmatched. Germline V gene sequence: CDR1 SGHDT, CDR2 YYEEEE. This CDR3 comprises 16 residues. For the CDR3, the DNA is TGTGCCAGCAGCGGACTACCGGGACTAGCGGGTGATGAGCAGTTCTTC. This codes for CASSGLPGLAGDEQFF.

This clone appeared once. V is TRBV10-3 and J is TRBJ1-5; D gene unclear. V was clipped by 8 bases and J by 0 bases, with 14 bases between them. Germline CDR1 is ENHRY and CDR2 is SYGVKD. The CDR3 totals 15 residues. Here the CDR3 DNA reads TGTGCCATCGCCAGGTCCGACGATAGCAATCAGCCCCAGCATTTT. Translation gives CAIARSDDSNQPQHF.

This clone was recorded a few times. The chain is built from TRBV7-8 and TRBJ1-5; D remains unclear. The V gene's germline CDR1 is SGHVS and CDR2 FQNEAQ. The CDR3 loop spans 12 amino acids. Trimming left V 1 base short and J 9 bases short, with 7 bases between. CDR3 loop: CASSLVLGPQHF. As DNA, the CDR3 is TGTGCCAGCAGCTTAGTACTTGGGCCCCAGCATTTT. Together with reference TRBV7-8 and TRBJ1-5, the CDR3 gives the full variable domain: GAGVSQSPRYKVAKRGQDVALRCDPISGHVSLFWYQQALGQGPEFLTYFQNEAQLDKSGLPSDRFFAERPEGSVSTLKIQRTQQEDSAVYLCASSLVLGPQHFGDGTRLSIL.

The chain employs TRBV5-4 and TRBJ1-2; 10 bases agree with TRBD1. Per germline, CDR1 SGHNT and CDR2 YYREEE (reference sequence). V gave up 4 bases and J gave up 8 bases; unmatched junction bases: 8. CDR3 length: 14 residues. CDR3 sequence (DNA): TGTGCCAGCAGCCCGGGGACAGGGGTCCCGGGCTACACCTTC. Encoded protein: CASSPGTGVPGYTF.

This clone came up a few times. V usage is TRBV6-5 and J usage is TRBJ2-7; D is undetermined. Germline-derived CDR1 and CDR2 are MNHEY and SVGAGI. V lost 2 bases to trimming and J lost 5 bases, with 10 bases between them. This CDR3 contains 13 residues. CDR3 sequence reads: CASSYDPTDEQYF. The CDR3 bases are TGTGCCAGCAGTTACGACCCGACGGACGAGCAGTACTTC.

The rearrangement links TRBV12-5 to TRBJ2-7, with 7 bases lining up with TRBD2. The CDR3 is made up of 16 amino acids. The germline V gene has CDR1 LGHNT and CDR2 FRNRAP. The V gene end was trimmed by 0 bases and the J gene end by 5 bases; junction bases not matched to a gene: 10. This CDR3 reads CASGLVLMRESNEQYF. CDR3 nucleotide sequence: TGTGCTAGTGGTTTGGTATTAATGCGGGAGAGTAACGAGCAGTACTTC.

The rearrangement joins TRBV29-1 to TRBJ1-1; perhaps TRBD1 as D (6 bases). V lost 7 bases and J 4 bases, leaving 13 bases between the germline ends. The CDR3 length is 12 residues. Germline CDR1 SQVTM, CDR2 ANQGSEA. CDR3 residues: CSGSRGSTEAFF. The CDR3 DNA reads TGCAGCGGAAGCAGGGGTTCCACTGAAGCTTTCTTT.

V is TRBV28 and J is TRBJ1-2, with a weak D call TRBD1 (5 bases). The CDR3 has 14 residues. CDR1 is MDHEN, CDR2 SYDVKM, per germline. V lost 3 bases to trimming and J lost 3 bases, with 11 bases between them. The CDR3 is CASSLGPSDYGYTF. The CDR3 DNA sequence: TGTGCCAGCAGTTTGGGGCCTTCCGACTATGGCTACACCTTC.

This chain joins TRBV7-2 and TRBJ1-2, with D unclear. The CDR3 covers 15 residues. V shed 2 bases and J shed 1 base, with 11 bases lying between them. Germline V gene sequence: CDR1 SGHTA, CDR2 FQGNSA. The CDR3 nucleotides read TGTGCCAGCAGCTTACTGCGCGTCAGTAACTATGGCTACACCTTC. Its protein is CASSLLRVSNYGYTF.

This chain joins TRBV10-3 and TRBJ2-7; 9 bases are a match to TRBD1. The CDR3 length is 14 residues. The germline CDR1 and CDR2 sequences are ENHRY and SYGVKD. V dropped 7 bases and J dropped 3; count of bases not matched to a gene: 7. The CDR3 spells CAIMASDRGYEQYF. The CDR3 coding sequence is TGTGCCATCATGGCATCGGACAGGGGCTACGAGCAGTACTTC.

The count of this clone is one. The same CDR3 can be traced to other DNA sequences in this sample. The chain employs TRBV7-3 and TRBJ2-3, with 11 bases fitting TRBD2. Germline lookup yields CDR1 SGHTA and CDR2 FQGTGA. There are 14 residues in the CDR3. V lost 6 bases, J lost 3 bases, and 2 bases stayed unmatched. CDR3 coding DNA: TGTGCCAGCAGTCCTAGCGGGGGGACAGATACGCAGTATTTT. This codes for CASSPSGGTDTQYF.

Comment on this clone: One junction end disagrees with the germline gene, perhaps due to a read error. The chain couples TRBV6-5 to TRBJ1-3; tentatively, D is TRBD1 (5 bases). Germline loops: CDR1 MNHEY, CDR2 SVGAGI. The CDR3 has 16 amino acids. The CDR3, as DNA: TGTGCCAGCAGTAACTCCCGGGCAGGGAGTGGAAACACCATATATTTT. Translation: CASSNSRAGSGNTIYF.

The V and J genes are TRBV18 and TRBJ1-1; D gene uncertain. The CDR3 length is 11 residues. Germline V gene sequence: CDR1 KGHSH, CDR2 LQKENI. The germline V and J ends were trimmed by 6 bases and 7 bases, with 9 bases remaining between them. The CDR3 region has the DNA TGTGCCAGCTCTGATCAGTTTGAAGCTTTCTTT. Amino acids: CASSDQFEAFF.

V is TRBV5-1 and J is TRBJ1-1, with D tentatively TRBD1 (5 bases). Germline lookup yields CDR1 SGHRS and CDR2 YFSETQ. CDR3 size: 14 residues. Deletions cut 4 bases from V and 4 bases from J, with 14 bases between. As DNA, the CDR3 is TGCGCCAGCAGCCCAAGAGCGGGGGGCACTGAAGCTTTCTTT. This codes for CASSPRAGGTEAFF.

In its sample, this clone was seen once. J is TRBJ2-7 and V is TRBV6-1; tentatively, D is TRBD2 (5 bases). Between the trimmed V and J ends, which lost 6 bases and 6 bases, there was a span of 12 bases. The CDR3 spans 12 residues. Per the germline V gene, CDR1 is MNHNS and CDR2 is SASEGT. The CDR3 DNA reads TGTGCCAGCAGGGACTCCTGGGGCGAGCAGTACTTC. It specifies CASRDSWGEQYF.

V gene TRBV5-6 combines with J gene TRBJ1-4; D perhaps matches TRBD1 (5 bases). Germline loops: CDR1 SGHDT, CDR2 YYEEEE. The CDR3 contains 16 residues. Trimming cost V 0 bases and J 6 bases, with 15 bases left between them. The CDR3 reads CASSLGGGAGDEKLFF. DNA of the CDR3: TGTGCCAGCAGCTTGGGAGGAGGGGCCGGGGATGAAAAACTGTTTTTT.

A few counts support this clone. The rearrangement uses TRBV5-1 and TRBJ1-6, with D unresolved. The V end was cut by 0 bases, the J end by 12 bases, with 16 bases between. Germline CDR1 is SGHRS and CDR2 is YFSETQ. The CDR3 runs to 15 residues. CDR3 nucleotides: TGCGCCAGCAGCTTGGAGGGTCGGGGAATTCGACCCCTCCACTTT. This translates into CASSLEGRGIRPLHF.